This TCR beta chain appears in the sequencing data of a study of T cell responses to AZD1222 COVID-19 vaccine. Sequencing used immunoSEQ multiplex PCR; TCRdb keeps in-frame clones, though not all of them. Of tens of thousands of clones in the sample, around three quarters were seen once. In regard to this clone: What it binds is unknown.

General study points: Repertoire samples came only from after the peak T cell response.

This CDR3 has 19 residues. Losses at the gene ends were 0 bases for V and 3 bases for J; bases not matched to a gene: 12. Per germline, CDR1 LGHNA and CDR2 YNFKEQ. The V call is TRBV4-2, the J call TRBJ2-2, with TRBD2 matching over 8 bases. The starting material was peripheral blood, obtained 28 days after the second AZD1222 dose. This clonotype was sampled from an adult who received the AZD1222 COVID-19 vaccine. The CDR3, as DNA: TGTGCCAGCAGCCAAGATCCGGGGGGGCAGGCCCTCGACACCGGGGAGCTGTTTTTT. Residues: CASSQDPGGQALDTGELFF.